This TCR beta chain appears in the sequencing data of a study of T-cell memory formation after mild COVID-19. TCRdb re-called the 5' RACE reads through MiXCR, storing one row per CDR3 protein. The table includes a few hundred thousand distinct CDR3 sequences, about 16% detected once. Study-level results: Pre-infection memory held some responding clones, suggesting pre-existing cross-reactive T cells responded. Clones that got smaller from day 15 to 85 had even CD4/CD8, while clones growing later tipped toward CD4+.

As regards this clonotype: The antigen remains unidentified.

The CDR3 extends over 15 amino acids. Germline V lookup: CDR1 MNHEY, CDR2 SVGAGI. The V segment lost 0 bases and the J segment 8 bases; nucleotides outside the gene matches: 5. Sequenced input: PBMCs or a T cell subset sorted from them (not recorded which). The chain uses TRBV6-5 and TRBJ2-1; 9 nucleotides align to TRBD2. The sequence came from a man younger than 35 who had mild COVID-19 (a few samples of this study predate the infection). Cell type and time point are not known. The CDR3 region is CASSYSGGGADEQFF. The DNA for the CDR3 is TGTGCCAGCAGTTACTCGGGCGGGGGGGCGGATGAGCAGTTCTTC.